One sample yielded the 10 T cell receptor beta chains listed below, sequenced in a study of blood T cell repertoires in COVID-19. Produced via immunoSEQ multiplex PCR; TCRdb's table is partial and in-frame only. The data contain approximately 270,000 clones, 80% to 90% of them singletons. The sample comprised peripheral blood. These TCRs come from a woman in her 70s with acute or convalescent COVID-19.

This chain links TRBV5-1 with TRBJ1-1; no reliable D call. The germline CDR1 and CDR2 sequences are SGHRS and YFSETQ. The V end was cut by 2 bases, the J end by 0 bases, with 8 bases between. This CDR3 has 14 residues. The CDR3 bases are TGCGCCAGCAGCTTCAGTCAGTTGAACACTGAAGCTTTCTTT. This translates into CASSFSQLNTEAFF.

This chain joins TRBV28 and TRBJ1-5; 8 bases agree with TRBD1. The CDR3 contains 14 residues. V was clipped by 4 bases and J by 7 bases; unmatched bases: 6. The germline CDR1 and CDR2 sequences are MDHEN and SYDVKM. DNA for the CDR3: TGTGCCAGCAGTTCTCCAGGGACAGGACAGCCCCAGCATTTT. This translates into CASSSPGTGQPQHF. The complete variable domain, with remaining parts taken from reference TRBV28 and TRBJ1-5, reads DVKVTQSSRYLVKRTGEKVFLECVQDMDHENMFWYRQDPGLGLRLIYFSYDVKMKEKGDIPEGYSVSREKKERFSLILESASTNQTSMYLCASSSPGTGQPQHFGDGTRLSIL.

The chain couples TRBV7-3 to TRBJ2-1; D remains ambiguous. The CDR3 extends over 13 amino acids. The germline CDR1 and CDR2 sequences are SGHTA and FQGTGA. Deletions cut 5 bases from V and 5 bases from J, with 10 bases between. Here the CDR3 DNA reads TGTGCCAGCAGCCTCGGTCCTAACAATGAGCAGTTCTTC. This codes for CASSLGPNNEQFF.

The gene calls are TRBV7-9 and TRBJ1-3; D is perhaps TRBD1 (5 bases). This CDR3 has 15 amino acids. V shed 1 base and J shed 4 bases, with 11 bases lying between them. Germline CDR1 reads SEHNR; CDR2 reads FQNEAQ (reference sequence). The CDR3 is CASSLGWDSGNTIYF. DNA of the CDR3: TGTGCCAGCAGCTTAGGTTGGGACTCCGGAAACACCATATATTTT.

The chain's CDR3 is CAGERSGRRTEAFF. CDR3 nucleotide sequence: TGTGCCGGAGAAAGGTCAGGGAGGCGGACTGAAGCTTTCTTT. This rearrangement joins TRBV30 to TRBJ1-1; D might be TRBD1 (5 bases). Germline assignment: CDR1 GTSNPN and CDR2 SVGIG (reference sequence). CDR3 size: 14 residues. The V gene lost 8 bases and the J gene lost 5 bases, with 21 bases spanning the gap.

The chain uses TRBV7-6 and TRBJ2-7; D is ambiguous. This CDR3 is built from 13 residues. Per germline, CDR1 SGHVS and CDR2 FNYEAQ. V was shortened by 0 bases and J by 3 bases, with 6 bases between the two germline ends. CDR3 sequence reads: CASSLASVYEQYF. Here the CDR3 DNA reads TGTGCCAGCAGCTTAGCGAGCGTCTACGAGCAGTACTTC. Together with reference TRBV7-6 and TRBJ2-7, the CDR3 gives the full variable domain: GAGVSQSPRYKVTKRGQDVALRCDPISGHVSLYWYRQALGQGPEFLTYFNYEAQQDKSGLPNDRFSAERPEGSISTLTIQRTEQRDSAMYRCASSLASVYEQYFGPGTRLTVT.

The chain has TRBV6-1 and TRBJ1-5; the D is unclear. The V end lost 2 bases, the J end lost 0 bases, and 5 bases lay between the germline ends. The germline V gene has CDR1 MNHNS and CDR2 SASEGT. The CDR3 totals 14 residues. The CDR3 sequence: CASSETHSNQPQHF. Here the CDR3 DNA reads TGTGCCAGCAGTGAAACACATAGCAATCAGCCCCAGCATTTT.

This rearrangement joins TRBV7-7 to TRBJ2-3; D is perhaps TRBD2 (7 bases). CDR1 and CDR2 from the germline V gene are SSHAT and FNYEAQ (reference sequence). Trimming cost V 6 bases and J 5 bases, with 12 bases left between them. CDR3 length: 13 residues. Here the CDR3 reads CASSRGALDTQYF. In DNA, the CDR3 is TGTGCCAGCAGTCGGGGGGCATTAGATACGCAGTATTTT.

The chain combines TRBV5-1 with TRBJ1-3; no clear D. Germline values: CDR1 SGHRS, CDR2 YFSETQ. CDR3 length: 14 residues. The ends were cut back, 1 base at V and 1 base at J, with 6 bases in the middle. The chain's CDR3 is CASSLSVSGNTIYF. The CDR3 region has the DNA TGCGCCAGCAGCTTGAGCGTTTCTGGAAACACCATATATTTT.

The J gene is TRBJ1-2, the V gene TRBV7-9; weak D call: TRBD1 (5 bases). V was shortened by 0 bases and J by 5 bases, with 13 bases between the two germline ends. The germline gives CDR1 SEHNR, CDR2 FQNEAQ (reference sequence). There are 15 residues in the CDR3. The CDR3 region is CASSLAGRGEYGYTF. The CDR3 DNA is TGTGCCAGCAGCTTAGCAGGGAGGGGAGAATATGGCTACACCTTC.